Included here is one T cell receptor beta chain sequence, with context. Its antigen remains unidentified. V lost 2 bases and J 7 bases, leaving 6 bases between the germline ends. Per the germline V gene, CDR1 is MNHNY and CDR2 is SVGAGI (reference sequence). The CDR3 extends over 12 amino acids. This sample is part of a study of cytomegalovirus exposure and HLA in healthy donors. Method: immunoSEQ multiplex PCR; TCRdb's copy keeps in-frame clones and lacks some. The sample has over 200,000 clones, around 88% seen once. Study-wide results and caveats: Reportedly, diagnosis of cytomegalovirus status by the classifier showed high specificity and sensitivity. The authors confirmed in vitro that three CMV-associated chains were specific for CMV antigens. Rarity characterized most TCR sequences, yet some public TCRs appeared in many donors.

The gene calls are TRBV6-6 and TRBJ1-5, with D unresolved. The TCR sequence derives from a woman under 30 in good health and CMV-seronegative. Sequences were obtained from PBMCs. The CDR3 nucleotides are TGTGCCAGCAGTTACGAGGGACAGCCCCAGCATTTT. It translates to CASSYEGQPQHF.